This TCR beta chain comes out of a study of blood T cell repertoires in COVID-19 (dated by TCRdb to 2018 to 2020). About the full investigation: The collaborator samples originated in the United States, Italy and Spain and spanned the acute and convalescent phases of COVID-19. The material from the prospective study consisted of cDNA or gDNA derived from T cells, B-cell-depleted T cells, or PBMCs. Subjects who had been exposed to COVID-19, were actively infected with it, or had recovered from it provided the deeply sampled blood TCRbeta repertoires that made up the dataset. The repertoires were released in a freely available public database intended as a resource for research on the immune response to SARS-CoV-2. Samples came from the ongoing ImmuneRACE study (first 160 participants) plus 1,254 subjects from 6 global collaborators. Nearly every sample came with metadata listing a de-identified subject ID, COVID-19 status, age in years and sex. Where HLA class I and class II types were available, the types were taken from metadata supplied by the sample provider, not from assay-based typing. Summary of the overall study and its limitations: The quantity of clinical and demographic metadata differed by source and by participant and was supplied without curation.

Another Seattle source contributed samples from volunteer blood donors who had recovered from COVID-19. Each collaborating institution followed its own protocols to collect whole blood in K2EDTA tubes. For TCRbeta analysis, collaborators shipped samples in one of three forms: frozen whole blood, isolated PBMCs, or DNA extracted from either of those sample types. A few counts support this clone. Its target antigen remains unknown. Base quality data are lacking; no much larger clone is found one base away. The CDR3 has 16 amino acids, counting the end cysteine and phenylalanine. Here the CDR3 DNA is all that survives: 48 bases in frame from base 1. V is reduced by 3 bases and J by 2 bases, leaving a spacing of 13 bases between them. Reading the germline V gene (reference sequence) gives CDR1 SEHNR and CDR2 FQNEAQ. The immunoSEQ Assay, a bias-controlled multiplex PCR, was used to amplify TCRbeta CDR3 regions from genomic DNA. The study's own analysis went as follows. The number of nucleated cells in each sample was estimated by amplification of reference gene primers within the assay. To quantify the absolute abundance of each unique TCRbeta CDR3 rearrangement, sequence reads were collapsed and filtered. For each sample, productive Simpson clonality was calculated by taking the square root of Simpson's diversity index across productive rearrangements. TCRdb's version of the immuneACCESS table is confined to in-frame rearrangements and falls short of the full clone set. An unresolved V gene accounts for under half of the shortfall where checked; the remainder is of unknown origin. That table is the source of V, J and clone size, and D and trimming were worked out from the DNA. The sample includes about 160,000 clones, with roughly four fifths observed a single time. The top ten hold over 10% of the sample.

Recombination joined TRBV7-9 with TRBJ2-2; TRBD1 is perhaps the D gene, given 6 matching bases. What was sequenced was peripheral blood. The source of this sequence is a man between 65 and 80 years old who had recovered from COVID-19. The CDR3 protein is CASSFPGHINTGELFF. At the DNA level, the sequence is TGTGCCAGCAGCTTCCCGGGACATATCAACACCGGGGAGCTGTTTTTT. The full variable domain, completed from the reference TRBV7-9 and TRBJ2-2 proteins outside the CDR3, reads DTGVSQNPRHKITKRGQNVTFRCDPISEHNRLYWYRQTLGQGPEFLTYFQNEAQLEKSRLLSDRFSAERPKGSFSTLEIQRTEQGDSAMYLCASSFPGHINTGELFFGEGSRLTVL.